One TCR beta chain is described in this entry. Its binding antigen is unknown. No base-level quality is on record; no much larger clone is a single base apart. These data are taken from a study of blood T cell repertoires in COVID-19 (TCRdb year 2020). Describing the broader study: The collaborator samples originated in the United States, Italy and Spain and spanned the acute and convalescent phases of COVID-19. A de-identified subject ID, COVID-19 status, age in years and sex were almost always included in the sample metadata. The material from the prospective study consisted of cDNA or gDNA derived from T cells, B-cell-depleted T cells, or PBMCs. Samples were obtained from the ongoing ImmuneRACE study (first 160 participants) and from about 1,300 subjects provided by 6 global collaborators. Subjects who had been exposed to COVID-19, were actively infected with it, or had recovered from it provided the deeply sampled blood TCRbeta repertoires that made up the dataset. HLA class I and class II types, where available, came from metadata supplied by the sample provider rather than from assay-based typing. The repertoires were released in a freely available public database intended as a resource for research on the immune response to SARS-CoV-2.

TCRbeta CDR3 regions were amplified from genomic DNA using the immunoSEQ Assay, a bias-controlled multiplex PCR. Turning to the authors' computational methods: Nucleated cell counts per sample were estimated from amplification of reference gene primers within the assay. Sequence reads were collapsed and filtered to measure the absolute abundance of every unique TCRbeta CDR3 rearrangement. For each sample, productive Simpson clonality was calculated as the square root of Simpson's diversity index over productive rearrangements. This immuneACCESS table, as held by TCRdb, lists in-frame sequences with V and J called but not all clones. Of the missing ones, under half trace to an unresolved V gene in checked studies; the others have no known cause. For V, J and clone size, that table is used; D and trimming come from the DNA. This sample holds roughly 240,000 clones; approximately 87% were observed only once. About 5% of the sample goes to the ten largest clones.

The CDR3 numbers 13 residues from cysteine through phenylalanine. Only the CDR3 part of the read is kept: 39 bases, read in frame from the first base. From the germline V gene, CDR1 is SGHTA and CDR2 is FQGNSA. V is cut back by 8 bases and J by 4 bases, with 6 bases in the junction unmatched. Another Seattle source contributed samples from volunteer blood donors who had recovered from COVID-19. Whole blood was collected in K2EDTA tubes by collaborating institutions according to the institutions' own protocols. Collaborator samples were shipped for TCRbeta analysis as frozen whole blood, isolated PBMCs, or DNA extracted from either sample type. Broader findings and caveats from the paper: The quantity of clinical and demographic metadata differed by source and by participant and was supplied without curation.

The sequenced sample consisted of peripheral blood. The sequence joins TRBV7-2 to TRBJ2-5, and TRBD2 matches 8 of the central bases. The sequence was collected from a man in his 60s who had recovered from COVID-19. The bases are TGTGCCAGCTCGGCGGGGGGCATAGAGACCCAGTACTTC. This translates into CASSAGGIETQYF. With all but the CDR3 taken from the reference TRBV7-2 and TRBJ2-5 genes, the full variable domain is: GAGVSQSPSNKVTEKGKDVELRCDPISGHTALYWYRQSLGQGLEFLIYFQGNSAPDKSGLPSDRFSAERTGGSVSTLTIQRTQQEDSAVYLCASSAGGIETQYFGPGTRLLVL.